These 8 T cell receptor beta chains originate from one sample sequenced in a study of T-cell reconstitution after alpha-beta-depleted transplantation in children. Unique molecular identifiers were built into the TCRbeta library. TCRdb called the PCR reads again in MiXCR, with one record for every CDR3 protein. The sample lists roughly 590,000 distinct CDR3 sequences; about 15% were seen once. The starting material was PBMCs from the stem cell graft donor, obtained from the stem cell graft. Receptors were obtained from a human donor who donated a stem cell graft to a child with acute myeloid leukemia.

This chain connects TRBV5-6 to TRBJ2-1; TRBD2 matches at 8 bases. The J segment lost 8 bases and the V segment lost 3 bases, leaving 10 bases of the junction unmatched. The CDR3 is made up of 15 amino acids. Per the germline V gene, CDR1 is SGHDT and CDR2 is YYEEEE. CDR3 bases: TGTGCCAGCAGCTCGGTCGGGGGACTAGTTCATGAGCAGTTCTTC. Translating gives CASSSVGGLVHEQFF. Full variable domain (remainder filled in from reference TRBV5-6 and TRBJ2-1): DAGVTQSPTHLIKTRGQQVTLRCSPKSGHDTVSWYQQALGQGPQFIFQYYEEEERQRGNFPDRFSGHQFPNYSSELNVNALLLGDSALYLCASSSVGGLVHEQFFGPGTRLTVL.

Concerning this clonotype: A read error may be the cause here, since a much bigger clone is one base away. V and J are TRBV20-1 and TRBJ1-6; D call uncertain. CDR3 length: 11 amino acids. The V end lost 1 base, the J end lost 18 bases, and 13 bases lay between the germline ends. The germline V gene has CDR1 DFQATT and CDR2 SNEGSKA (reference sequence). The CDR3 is CSARVKRTPHF. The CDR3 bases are TGCAGTGCTAGAGTCAAGAGGACCCCCCACTTT.

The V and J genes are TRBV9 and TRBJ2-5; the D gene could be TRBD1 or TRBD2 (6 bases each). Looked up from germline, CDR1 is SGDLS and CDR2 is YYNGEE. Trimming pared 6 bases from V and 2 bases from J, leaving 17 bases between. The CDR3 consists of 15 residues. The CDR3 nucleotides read TGTGCCAGCAATTCCGGGGGCAGAAAACAAGAGACCCAGTACTTC. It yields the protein CASNSGGRKQETQYF.

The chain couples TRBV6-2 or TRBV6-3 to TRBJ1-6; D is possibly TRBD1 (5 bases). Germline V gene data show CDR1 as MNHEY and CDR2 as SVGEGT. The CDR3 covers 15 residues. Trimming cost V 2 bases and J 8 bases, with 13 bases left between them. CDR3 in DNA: TGTGCCAGCAGTTACCCGGGACGGTGGGATTCACCCCTCCACTTT. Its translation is CASSYPGRWDSPLHF.

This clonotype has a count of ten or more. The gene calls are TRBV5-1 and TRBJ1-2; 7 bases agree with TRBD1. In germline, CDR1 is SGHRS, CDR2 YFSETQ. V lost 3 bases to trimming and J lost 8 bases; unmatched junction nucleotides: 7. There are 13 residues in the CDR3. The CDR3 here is CASSSGTDQGYTF. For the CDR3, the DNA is TGCGCCAGCAGCTCCGGGACAGACCAAGGCTACACCTTC.

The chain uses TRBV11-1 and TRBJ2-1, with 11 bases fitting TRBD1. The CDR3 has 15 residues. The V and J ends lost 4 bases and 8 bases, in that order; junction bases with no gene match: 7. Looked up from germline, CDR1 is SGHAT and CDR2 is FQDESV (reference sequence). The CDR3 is CASSSGQGAYDEQFF. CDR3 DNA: TGTGCCAGCAGCTCCGGACAGGGGGCATACGATGAGCAGTTCTTC.

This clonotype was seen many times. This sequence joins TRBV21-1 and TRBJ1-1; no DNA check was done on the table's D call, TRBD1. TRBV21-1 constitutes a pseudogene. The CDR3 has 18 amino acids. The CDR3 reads CASSKGRQQGDTNTEAFF. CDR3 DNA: TGTGCCAGCAGCAAAGGGAGGCAGCAGGGTGATACTAACACTGAAGCTTTCTTT.

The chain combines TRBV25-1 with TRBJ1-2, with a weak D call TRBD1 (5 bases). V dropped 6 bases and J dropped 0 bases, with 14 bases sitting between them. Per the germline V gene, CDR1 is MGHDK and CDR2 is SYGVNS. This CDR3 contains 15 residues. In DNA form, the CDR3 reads TGTGCCAGCAGCCCGATCAGGGCCGCTAACTATGGCTACACCTTC. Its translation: CASSPIRAANYGYTF.